Listed here are 19 T cell receptor beta chains from one sample, sequenced in a study of Graves' ophthalmopathy and Graves' hyperthyroidism. The TCR beta CDR3 regions underwent amplification from RNA transcripts. First-round RT-PCR employed HTBI primers, with a second-round multiplex PCR after it. TCRdb analysed the multiplex PCR reads with MiXCR anew, one entry per CDR3 protein. Here the sample spans roughly 60,000 distinct CDR3 sequences, approximately 45% being singletons. Sequenced input: peripheral blood. These receptors were obtained from an adult woman with Graves' ophthalmopathy.

This clonotype was counted a single time. The gene calls are TRBV9 and TRBJ2-7; TRBD2 agrees at 14 bases. CDR3 length: 16 amino acids. Germline V gene data show CDR1 as SGDLS and CDR2 as YYNGEE. Trimming took 3 bases from V and 6 from J; bases not matched to a gene: 8. The CDR3 DNA reads as TGTGCCAGCAGCGCTTCACCGGGACTAGCGGGAGCCGAGCAGTACTTC. Encoded protein: CASSASPGLAGAEQYF.

The rearrangement joins TRBV20-1 to TRBJ1-2; maybe TRBD1 (5 bases). The germline CDR1 and CDR2 sequences are DFQATT and SNEGSKA (reference sequence). The V gene lost 6 bases and the J gene lost 8 bases, with 16 bases spanning the gap. The CDR3 extends over 12 amino acids. The CDR3 coding sequence is TGCAGTGCCCCTGGGGCAGGCCCAGGCTACACCTTC. It specifies CSAPGAGPGYTF.

Note on this clonotype: Being one base from a much bigger clone, this may be a read error. It is likely a read error, because the conserved phenylalanine at the end of the CDR3 is missing. The CDR3, as DNA: TGTGCCAGCAGCCAAAATACAGGGGGCTCCCAAGAGACCCAGTACCTC. As protein: CASSQNTGGSQETQYL. The chain combines TRBV28 with TRBJ2-5; 9 bases map to TRBD1. The germline CDR1 and CDR2 sequences are MDHEN and SYDVKM. V shed 6 bases, J shed 1 base, and the junction held 9 bases outside the gene matches. CDR3 length equals 16 residues.

The sample holds many counts of this clonotype. The chain employs TRBV11-2 and TRBJ2-1; tentatively, D is TRBD2 (7 bases). V was clipped by 6 bases and J by 6 bases, with 21 bases between them. Per germline, CDR1 SGHAT and CDR2 FQNNGV. The CDR3 is 16 residues long. DNA for the CDR3: TGTGCCAGCAGACACCCAGGGGCGGGAGTAGGCAATGAGCAGTTCTTC. It specifies CASRHPGAGVGNEQFF. The full variable domain, rest sourced from reference TRBV11-2 and TRBJ2-1, is EAGVAQSPRYKIIEKRQSVAFWCNPISGHATLYWYQQILGQGPKLLIQFQNNGVVDDSQLPKDRFSAERLKGVDSTLKIQPAKLEDSAVYLCASRHPGAGVGNEQFFGPGTRLTVL.

J is TRBJ2-2 and V is TRBV6-4; 8 bases line up with TRBD1. CDR3 length: 15 amino acids. CDR1 and CDR2 from the germline V gene are MRHNA and SNTAGT. The J segment lost 3 bases and the V segment lost 0 bases, leaving 0 bases of the junction unmatched. This chain's CDR3 is CASSDSTGDTGELFF. The CDR3 coding sequence is TGTGCCAGCAGTGACTCGACAGGGGACACCGGGGAGCTGTTTTTT.

This clonotype came up many times. The chain joins TRBV20-1 to TRBJ1-2; D not resolved. The germline V and J ends were trimmed by 6 bases and 0 bases, with 14 bases remaining between them. Per germline, CDR1 DFQATT and CDR2 SNEGSKA (reference sequence). The CDR3 is made up of 14 amino acids. CDR3 loop: CSAKRQLTNYGYTF. The CDR3 DNA follows: TGCAGTGCCAAGAGGCAGCTGACTAACTATGGCTACACCTTC.

V usage is TRBV7-8 and J usage is TRBJ2-6; 13 bases match TRBD2. The germline V gene encodes CDR1 SGHVS and CDR2 FQNEAQ. V was clipped by 6 bases and J by 0 bases; unmatched bases: 8. The CDR3 is 19 residues long. The DNA for the CDR3 is TGTGCCAGCAGTACCGGGACTAGCGGGGTAGGCTCTGGGGCCAACGTCCTGACTTTC. Its translation is CASSTGTSGVGSGANVLTF.

Of note for this clonotype: It may be a read error: a sequence one base away is much more abundant. This CDR3 is missing its conserved last phenylalanine or tryptophan, likely due to a read error. The chain links TRBV3-1 to TRBJ1-5; 8 bases agree with TRBD1. This CDR3 region has 15 residues. Germline V gene lookup returns CDR1 LGHDT and CDR2 YNNKEL (reference sequence). The junction had 5 bases not matched to a gene; V was cut back by 3 bases and J by 4 bases. The CDR3 DNA reads as TGTGCCAGCAGCCACTCGACAGGGGAAAATCAGCCCCAGCATTTG. Its protein is CASSHSTGENQPQHL.

About this clonotype itself: Sequence at one end of the junction differs from germline and may be a read error. The gene calls are TRBV20-1 and TRBJ2-3; D is unclear. Looked up from germline, CDR1 is DFQATT and CDR2 is SNEGSKA (reference sequence). This CDR3 is built from 11 residues. This CDR3 is CSARDTDTHYF. In DNA form, the CDR3 reads TGCAGTGCTAGAGACACGGATACGCACTATTTT.

This chain links TRBV24-1 with TRBJ2-1; 12 bases line up with TRBD2. After removal of 4 bases from V and 9 bases from J, the junction contained 9 bases not matched to a gene. This CDR3 is 16 amino acids long. Germline CDR1 is KGHDR and CDR2 is SFDVKD. CDR3 sequence (DNA): TGTGCCACCAGTGAGACTAGCGGGGGTTTAACAGGTGAGCAGTTCTTC. Its translation: CATSETSGGLTGEQFF.

This sequence joins TRBV7-9 and TRBJ2-3; TRBD1 matches at 11 bases. V trimming: 3 bases; J trimming: 1 base; junction bases outside the gene matches: 15. The CDR3 is 20 residues long. Germline V gene lookup returns CDR1 SEHNR and CDR2 FQNEAQ (reference sequence). The CDR3 bases are TGTGCCAGCAGCTTGGCAGGACAGGGGGCACCGGGGATCCGCACAGATACGCAGTATTTT. Residues: CASSLAGQGAPGIRTDTQYF.

The gene calls are TRBV25-1 and TRBJ2-5, with no clear D. The germline gives CDR1 MGHDK, CDR2 SYGVNS. The CDR3 has 13 residues. V shed 4 bases and J shed 4 bases, with 10 bases lying between them. CDR3 residues: CASSAVRRETQYF. The CDR3 nucleotides read TGTGCCAGCAGTGCGGTCAGGAGAGAGACCCAGTACTTC.

This clonotype showed up many times. The rearrangement uses TRBV20-1 and TRBJ2-5; 7 bases line up with TRBD1. The trim removed 3 bases at V and 5 bases at J, leaving 9 bases unmatched. CDR3 length equals 14 residues. Germline V gene data show CDR1 as DFQATT and CDR2 as SNEGSKA (reference sequence). CDR3 sequence: CSARVDRAKETQYF. The CDR3 DNA follows: TGCAGTGCTAGGGTCGACAGGGCTAAGGAGACCCAGTACTTC.

At least ten counts were recorded for this clonotype. This chain connects TRBV19 to TRBJ2-3, with TRBD1 identical over 8 bases. The CDR3 is 16 amino acids. V shed 5 bases, J shed 3 bases, and the junction held 10 bases outside the gene matches. CDR1 and CDR2 from the germline V gene are LNHDA and SQIVND (reference sequence). The CDR3 DNA reads TGTGCCAGTAGTGTTCCACAGGGGGTTAGAACAGATACGCAGTATTTT. Its translation is CASSVPQGVRTDTQYF. Complete variable domain (other parts from reference TRBV19 and TRBJ2-3): DGGITQSPKYLFRKEGQNVTLSCEQNLNHDAMYWYRQDPGQGLRLIYYSQIVNDFQKGDIAEGYSVSREKKESFPLTVTSAQKNPTAFYLCASSVPQGVRTDTQYFGPGTRLTVL.

The V and J genes are TRBV4-1 and TRBJ1-5, with D perhaps TRBD1 (5 bases). V shed 7 bases and J shed 3 bases, with 16 bases lying between them. The CDR3 contains 15 residues. Germline CDR1 is MGHRA and CDR2 is YSYEKL. The chain's CDR3 is CASTITQGNNQPQHF. CDR3 in DNA: TGCGCCAGCACCATAACCCAGGGAAACAATCAGCCCCAGCATTTT.

The chain recombines TRBV19 with TRBJ1-1; TRBD1 is a possible D gene (5 bases). The CDR3 totals 17 residues. Looked up from germline, CDR1 is LNHDA and CDR2 is SQIVND (reference sequence). V was cut by 5 bases and J by 5 bases, with 24 bases left in between. The CDR3 bases are TGTGCCAGTAGTTCCTGGGGCAGTCCCCTTAGGGGAACTGAAGCTTTCTTT. Translating gives CASSSWGSPLRGTEAFF.

This clonotype is labeled as medium-sized. The chain has TRBV10-3 and TRBJ1-1; a weak D match, TRBD1 (5 bases). CDR1 is ENHRY and CDR2 is SYGVKD in the germline V gene. This CDR3 has 12 amino acids. V was cut by 9 bases and J by 1 base, with 9 bases left in between. The CDR3 region is CAIGAANTEAFF. The CDR3 DNA sequence: TGTGCCATTGGGGCAGCGAACACTGAAGCTTTCTTT.

In this sample, this clonotype turned up many times. The CDR3 protein is CASSFSPGVDEQFF. Written as DNA, the CDR3 is TGTGCCAGCAGCTTCAGTCCTGGGGTCGATGAGCAGTTCTTC. The chain is built from TRBV7-8 and TRBJ2-1; D unclear. The CDR3 runs to 14 residues. Germline-derived CDR1 and CDR2 are SGHVS and FQNEAQ. The germline V and J ends were trimmed by 3 bases and 8 bases, with 14 bases remaining between them. The full variable domain, in which reference TRBV7-8 and TRBJ2-1 provide the parts outside the CDR3, is GAGVSQSPRYKVAKRGQDVALRCDPISGHVSLFWYQQALGQGPEFLTYFQNEAQLDKSGLPSDRFFAERPEGSVSTLKIQRTQQEDSAVYLCASSFSPGVDEQFFGPGTRLTVL.

This clonotype was detected ten times or more. The genes are TRBV3-1 and TRBJ2-2; no reliable D call. V dropped 1 base and J dropped 9 bases, with 3 bases sitting between them. The CDR3 has 11 residues. CDR1 LGHDT and CDR2 YNNKEL come from the germline V gene (reference sequence). The CDR3 reads CASSQVRELFF. CDR3 bases: TGTGCCAGCAGCCAAGTAAGGGAGCTGTTTTTT.